Only a few counts were recorded for the clone carrying this T cell receptor beta chain. Antigen specificity is unknown. A single record per CDR3 protein comes from TCRdb applying MiXCR to the 5' RACE reads. Here the sample spans roughly 400,000 distinct CDR3 sequences, 20% to 25% being singletons. The data were obtained in a study of CD8 T cells in ankylosing spondylitis. Study-level points and caveats: Ankylosing spondylitis blood seemed to carry a telltale TCR beta motif made of several highly homologous variants.

Source material: blood, either unsorted or a sorted T cell fraction (not recorded which). The source is a male donor with ankylosing spondylitis.

DNA for the CDR3: TGTGCCAGCAGCCGAATATTCCAGCGGGGGGGTAATGAGCAGTTCTTC. Its translation: CASSRIFQRGGNEQFF. The rearrangement joins TRBV5-4 to TRBJ2-1, with 10 nucleotides matching TRBD2. This CDR3 spans 16 amino acids. Per germline, CDR1 SGHNT and CDR2 YYREEE (reference sequence). V shed 4 bases and J 7 bases; nucleotides not matched to a gene: 11.